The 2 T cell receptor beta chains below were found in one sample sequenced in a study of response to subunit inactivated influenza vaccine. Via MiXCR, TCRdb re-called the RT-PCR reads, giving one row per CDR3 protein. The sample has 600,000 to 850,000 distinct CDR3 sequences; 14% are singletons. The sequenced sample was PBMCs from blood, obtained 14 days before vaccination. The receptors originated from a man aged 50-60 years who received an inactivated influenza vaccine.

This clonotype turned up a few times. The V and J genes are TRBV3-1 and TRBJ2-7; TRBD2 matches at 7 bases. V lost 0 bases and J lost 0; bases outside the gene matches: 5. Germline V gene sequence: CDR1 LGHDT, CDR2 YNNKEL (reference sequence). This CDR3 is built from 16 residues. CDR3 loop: CASSQDLAGHSYEQYF. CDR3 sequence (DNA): TGTGCCAGCAGCCAAGATTTAGCGGGTCACTCCTACGAGCAGTACTTC.

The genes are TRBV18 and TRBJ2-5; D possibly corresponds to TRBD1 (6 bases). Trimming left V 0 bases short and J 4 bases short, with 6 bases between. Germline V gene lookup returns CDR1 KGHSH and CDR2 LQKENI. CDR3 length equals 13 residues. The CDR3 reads CASSPPGAETQYF. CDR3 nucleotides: TGTGCCAGCTCACCACCGGGGGCAGAGACCCAGTACTTC.